A selection of T cell receptor beta chains follows, all from one sample in a study of cytomegalovirus exposure and HLA in healthy donors. The assay was immunoSEQ multiplex PCR, and TCRdb's table has in-frame clones only and misses some. The repertoire has 180,000 or so clones, over 60% of them found once; the top ten carry about an eighth. The sequenced material came from PBMCs. The receptors stem from a man between 50 and 59 years old in good health and CMV-seropositive. CDR3s leave out the opening cysteine and the closing phenylalanine or tryptophan.

j_call | v_call | cdr3_aa
TRBJ1-2 | TRBV10-2 | ASTPGENYGYT
TRBJ1-1 | TRBV5-6 | ASSLLGEPEAF
TRBJ2-5 | TRBV19 | ASSILTSGGSETQY
TRBJ2-5 | TRBV7-9 | ASSAGGGYQETQY
TRBJ2-1 | TRBV27 | ASSWGQGGEQF
TRBJ2-1 | TRBV4-1 | ASSQIDQGDYNEQF
TRBJ1-1 | TRBV7-6 | ASSLALRGPVNTEAF
TRBJ2-1 | TRBV27 | ASRSWGTGYNEQF
TRBJ2-5 | TRBV11-2 | ASSFASGALQETQY
TRBJ2-3 | TRBV6-1 | ASKLDTDTQY
TRBJ2-7 | TRBV6-5 | ASSSRQGPPYEQY
TRBJ1-2 | TRBV10-2 | ASSTDGRGYGYT
TRBJ1-1 | TRBV4-1 | ASSQDVGFPGEAF
TRBJ2-3 | TRBV4-1 | ASSQWPARLAHTDTQY
TRBJ1-2 | TRBV28 | ASRARMDRTRGGYT
TRBJ2-2 | TRBV2 | ASTPQGAGTGELF
TRBJ1-1 | TRBV14 | ASSQDPTSRVGGFDEAF
TRBJ1-1 | TRBV7-8 | ASSRQSAMNTEAF
TRBJ1-2 | TRBV5-6 | ASSLGTGSDGYT
TRBJ1-5 | TRBV6-4 | ASSPTGMYQPQH
TRBJ1-2 | TRBV27 | ASSYLGQDYGYT
TRBJ1-2 | TRBV2 | ASSQQGNGYT
TRBJ1-5 | TRBV11-2 | ASSLGTANQPQH
TRBJ1-4 | TRBV4-1 | ASSQATRGAGEKLF
TRBJ2-5 | TRBV7-7 | ASSGTGTRETQY
TRBJ2-2 | TRBV19 | ASENMGGPYLTGELF
TRBJ2-3 | TRBV6-1 | ASSVSPAISGGYTDTQY
TRBJ2-6 | TRBV7-9 | ASSSGPYSGANVLT
TRBJ2-2 | TRBV7-3 | ASSLTPPRELF
TRBJ1-1 | TRBV5-5 | ASSFIYGRGTEAF
TRBJ2-3 | TRBV7-2 | ASSRGLDTQY
TRBJ2-1 | TRBV4-3 | ASSQHPGLADNEQF
TRBJ2-1 | TRBV5-1 | ASSLPLAGGINEQF
TRBJ2-3 | TRBV9 | ASSFEYTDTQY
TRBJ1-2 | TRBV5-4 | ASSSGTEINYGYT
TRBJ1-4 | TRBV6-4 | ASNLPPPDEKLF
TRBJ1-1 | TRBV6-1 | ASSEKRLGQGGNTEAF
TRBJ1-6 | TRBV15 | ATSRVQGYNSPLH
TRBJ2-3 | TRBV9 | ASSVWDRTDTQY
TRBJ1-5 | TRBV28 | ASSLRGQGEQPQH
TRBJ2-2 | TRBV28 | ASRLLRGFTTKNTGELF
TRBJ1-3 | TRBV2 | ASSLTGWDGNTIY
TRBJ1-2 | TRBV28 | ASSLVGQQSYT
TRBJ2-1 | TRBV7-9 | ASRNGPRGLF
TRBJ2-3 | TRBV7-2 | ASSPGLAGVDTQY
TRBJ2-1 | TRBV28 | ASSPPGHPTYNEQF
TRBJ1-4 | TRBV5-3 | ARRRDRKTTNEKLF
TRBJ2-4 | TRBV10-3 | AISESRRPADRAGVKNIQY
TRBJ2-2 | TRBV5-1 | ASYGTVTGELF
TRBJ1-2 | TRBV15 | ATSRYKKNNRDRGYGYT
TRBJ2-5 | TRBV20-1 | SARSGTQY
TRBJ1-4 | TRBV2 | ATDNARVNEKLF
TRBJ1-1 | TRBV6-1 | ASSEALYRGRANTEAF
TRBJ2-3 | TRBV18 | ASSPGGPGVPDTQY
TRBJ1-5 | TRBV5-1 | ASSLGQGTGQPQH
TRBJ1-1 | TRBV5-1 | ASSEKPQGLNTEAF
TRBJ2-2 | TRBV11-1 | ASSPGGAKTGELF
TRBJ2-2 | TRBV6-5 | ASSSQGAGELF
TRBJ1-1 | TRBV28 | ASIENTEAF
TRBJ1-5 | TRBV5-8 | ASILPLTGVSDSNQPQH